There are many counts of the clone carrying this TCR beta chain. The data stem from a study of regulatory T cells in long-lasting Graves disease. To make TCR beta libraries, researchers used iRepertoire HTBI primers and Arm-PCR of CDR3 regions. MiXCR, run by TCRdb on the multiplex PCR reads, gives a single entry per CDR3 protein. The table lists some 370,000 distinct CDR3 sequences, about 12% of them singletons. Time point denoted: newly diagnosed GD, antithyroid drugs for less than 3 months. The TCR library used RNA extracted from PBMCs. Germline V gene lookup returns CDR1 KGHDR and CDR2 SFDVKD. V lost 4 bases, J lost 3 bases, and 8 bases stayed unmatched. CDR3 length equals 16 residues. These records were also assigned to another study, of T cells in Graves' hyperthyroidism and ophthalmopathy.

The sample in question was peripheral blood mononuclear cells (PBMCs), obtained at new diagnosis, from a patient treated with antithyroid drugs. The receptor was isolated from a woman aged 18-35 years with Graves disease. The rearrangement uses TRBV24-1 and TRBJ2-5; TRBD1 matches 9 bases. CDR3 residues: CATSDPAQGAEETQYF. The CDR3 DNA reads TGTGCCACCAGTGACCCCGCACAGGGGGCGGAAGAGACCCAGTACTTC.